The present T cell receptor beta chain was sequenced within a study of beta chain features in type 1 diabetes. In its sample, this clone was seen a few times. The antigen remains unidentified. This CDR3 has 12 residues. Trimming took off 0 bases at V and 12 bases at J, with 9 bases between the two ends. CDR1 and CDR2 from the germline V gene are WNHNN and SYGVQD (reference sequence). As every portion of the isolated RNA was reverse transcribed, the sequencing read expressed TCRB transcripts. Some 3.3 million reads per sample on average were obtained from naive, central memory and regulatory T cell samples. Sequencing used immunoSEQ multiplex PCR; TCRdb keeps in-frame clones, though not all of them. In the table there are some 270,000 clones, approximately 14% of which are singletons. Study findings and constraints: The VDJ junctions of type 1 diabetes patients carried fewer insertions and more deletions.

Sequenced: naive CD4+ T cells from blood. This chain uses TRBV10-1 with TRBJ2-1; D is uncertain. This clonotype was obtained from a woman between 40 and 55 years old in good health. The CDR3 DNA reads TGCGCCAGCAGTGAGTCGCCAGAAAGGCAGTTCTTC. This translates into CASSESPERQFF.